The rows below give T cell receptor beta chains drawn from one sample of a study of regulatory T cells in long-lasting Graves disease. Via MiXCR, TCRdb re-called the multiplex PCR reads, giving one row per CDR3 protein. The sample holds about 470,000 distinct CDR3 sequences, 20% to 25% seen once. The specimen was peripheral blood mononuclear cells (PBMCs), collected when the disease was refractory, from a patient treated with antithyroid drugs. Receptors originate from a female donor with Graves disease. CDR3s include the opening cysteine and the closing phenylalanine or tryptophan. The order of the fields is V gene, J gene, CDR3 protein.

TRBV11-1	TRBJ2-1	CASRLSQGSSSYNEQFF
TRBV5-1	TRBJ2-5	CASSPGGETQYF
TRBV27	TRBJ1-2	CASGPRGRGGYTF
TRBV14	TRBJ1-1	CASSRLWDRVGTEAFF
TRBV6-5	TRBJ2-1	CASSYATVGKRVEQFF
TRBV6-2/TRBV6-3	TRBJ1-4	CASSYAGTPYDEKLFF
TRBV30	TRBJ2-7	CAWMGGYEQYF
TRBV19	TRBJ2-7	CASSMGGPYEQYF
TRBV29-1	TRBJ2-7	CSVEYGREGAYEQYF
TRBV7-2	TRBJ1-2	CASSLGAPFYGYTF
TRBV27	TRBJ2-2	CASSFLNTGELFF
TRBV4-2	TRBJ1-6	CASSQSRVSYNSPLHF
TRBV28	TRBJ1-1	CASSFIGNTEAFF
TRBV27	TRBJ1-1	CASSLSKGWTEAFF
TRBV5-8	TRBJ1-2	CASTPIGVYDYTF
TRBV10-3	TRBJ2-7	CAISRGEDSYEQYF
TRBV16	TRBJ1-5	CASSQLGEASNQPQHF
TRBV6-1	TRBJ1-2	CASRVPVTRSQGAHYGYTF
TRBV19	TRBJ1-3	CASTRGPGQGGKKAGNTIYF
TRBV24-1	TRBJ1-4	CATSDYGLEGEKLFF
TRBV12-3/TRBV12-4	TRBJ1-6	CASSYPGGSPLHF
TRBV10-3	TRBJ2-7	CAISESVLLVRSSYEQYF
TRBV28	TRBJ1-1	CASSFSFEGIGTEAFF
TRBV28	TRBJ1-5	CASSLPGAQPQHF
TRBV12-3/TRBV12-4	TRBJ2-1	CASSFGGGYNEQFF
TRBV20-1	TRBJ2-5	CSATPGQGFRETQYF
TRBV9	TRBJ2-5	CASSPRGGGRETQYF
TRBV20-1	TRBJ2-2	CSARDGIAGGSGELFF
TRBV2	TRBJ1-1	CASSEVRGDTEAFF
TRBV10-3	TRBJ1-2	CAISESKGAIDGYTF
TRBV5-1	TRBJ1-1	CASSLDFQGMSTEAFF
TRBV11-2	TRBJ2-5	CASTRGRGVLETQYF
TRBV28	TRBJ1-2	CASSSQGGGLGYGYTF
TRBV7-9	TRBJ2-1	CASTRVLDSYNEQFF
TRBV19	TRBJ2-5	CTSSPRTGEGETQYF
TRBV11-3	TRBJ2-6	CASSLVWESSGANVLTF
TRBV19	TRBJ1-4	CATRQGSNEKLFF
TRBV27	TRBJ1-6	CASSLAGNSPLHF
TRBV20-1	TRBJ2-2	CSAPDRGYTGELFF
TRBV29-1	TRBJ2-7	CSVVSGTGASYEQYF
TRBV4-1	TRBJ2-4	CASSQLGGREEIQYF
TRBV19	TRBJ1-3	CASNLASSGNTIYF
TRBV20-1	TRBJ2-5	CSASFLQGDSPRETQYF
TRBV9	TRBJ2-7	CASSAGQTYEQYF
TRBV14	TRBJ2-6	CASSQVWGSGANVLTF
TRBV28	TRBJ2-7	CASSPGTGGNYEQYF
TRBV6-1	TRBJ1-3	CASSPDRAGNTIYF
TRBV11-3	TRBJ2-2	CASSLEVGQGNTGELFF
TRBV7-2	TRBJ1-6	CASSPGPSNPNSPLHF
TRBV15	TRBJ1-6	CATSYFNSPLHF
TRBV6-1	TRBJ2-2	CASTGTGNTGELFF
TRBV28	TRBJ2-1	CASSDALASGEQFF
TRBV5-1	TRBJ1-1	CASSLAWGKNTEAFF
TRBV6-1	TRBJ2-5	CASSPQGWAQETQYF
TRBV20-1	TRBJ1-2	CSATDRGRGYTF
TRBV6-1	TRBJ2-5	CASSTGGLVAETQYF
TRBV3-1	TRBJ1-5	CASSQANGQWHF
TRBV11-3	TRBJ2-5	CASSLGIGMRETQYF
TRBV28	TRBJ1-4	CASSLTTGATNEKLFF